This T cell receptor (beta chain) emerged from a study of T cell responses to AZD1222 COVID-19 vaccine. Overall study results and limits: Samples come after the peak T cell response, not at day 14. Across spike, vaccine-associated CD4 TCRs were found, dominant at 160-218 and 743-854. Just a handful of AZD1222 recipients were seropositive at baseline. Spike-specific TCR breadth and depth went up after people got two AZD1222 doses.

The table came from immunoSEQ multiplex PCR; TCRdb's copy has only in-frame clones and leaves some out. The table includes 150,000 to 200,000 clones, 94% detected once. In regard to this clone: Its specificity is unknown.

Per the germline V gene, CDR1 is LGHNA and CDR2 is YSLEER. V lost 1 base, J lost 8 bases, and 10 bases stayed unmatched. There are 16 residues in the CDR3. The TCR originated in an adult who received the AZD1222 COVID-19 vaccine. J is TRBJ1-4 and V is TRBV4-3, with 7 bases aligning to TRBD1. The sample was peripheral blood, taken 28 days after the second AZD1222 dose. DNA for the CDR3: TGCGCCAGCAGCCAAGTCCCGACAGGGTATCGAGAAAAACTGTTTTTT. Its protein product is CASSQVPTGYREKLFF.